The 11 T cell receptor beta chains listed next were all sequenced from one sample in a study of early T cells in non-severe SARS-CoV-2 infection. TCRdb recomputed calls from the 5' RACE reads with MiXCR, one row per CDR3 protein. The sample lists under 60,000 distinct CDR3 sequences, around 9% seen once, with about 20% in the top ten. Sequencing used whole blood. These receptors originate from an adult who was a healthcare worker with PCR-confirmed SARS-CoV-2 infection or an uninfected control (not recorded which).

This clonotype was picked up a small number of times. This chain connects TRBV27 to TRBJ2-2; D is uncertain. Trimming shortened V by 5 bases and J by 0 bases, and 4 bases separated the two germline ends. The germline gives CDR1 MNHEY, CDR2 SMNVEV (reference sequence). This CDR3 is 13 amino acids long. The CDR3 nucleotides are TGTGCCAGCAGTGAGACGAACACCGGGGAGCTGTTTTTT. This translates into CASSETNTGELFF.

This clonotype has ten or more counts. The chain has TRBV10-3 and TRBJ1-4, with TRBD1 matching 8 bases. This CDR3 region has 16 residues. Germline CDR1 reads ENHRY; CDR2 reads SYGVKD. Trimming cost V 4 bases and J 4 bases; bases outside gene matches: 8. The CDR3 bases are TGTGCCATCAGTGCGCAAACAGGGGGGCTTAATGAAAAACTGTTTTTT. Translated, it gives CAISAQTGGLNEKLFF.

Points on this clonotype: This sequence may be a read error, since a much larger clone differs from it by one base. The chain links TRBV11-2 to TRBJ2-5, with 7 positions matching TRBD2. Germline CDR1 reads SGHAT; CDR2 reads FQNNGV. Germline trimming cut 4 bases from V and 5 bases from J; bases unmatched to any gene: 7. The CDR3 length is 14 residues. CDR3 sequence: CASSYDGGGETQYF. The CDR3 DNA reads as TGTGCCAGCAGCTACGACGGGGGAGGGGAGACCCAGTACTTC.

The chain couples TRBV9 to TRBJ1-2, with D perhaps TRBD1 (5 bases). Looked up from germline, CDR1 is SGDLS and CDR2 is YYNGEE. CDR3 length: 14 amino acids. Deletions cut 4 bases from V and 2 bases from J, with 12 bases between. The CDR3 here is CASSPGAVNYGYTF. DNA of the CDR3: TGTGCCAGCAGCCCCGGGGCCGTCAACTATGGCTACACCTTC.

This clonotype was seen ten or more times. The chain has TRBV5-5 and TRBJ2-5, with D possibly called TRBD1 or TRBD2 (5 bases each). The ends were cut back, 4 bases at V and 5 bases at J, with 15 bases in the middle. In germline, CDR1 is SGHKS, CDR2 YYEKEE (reference sequence). The CDR3 has 14 residues. The chain's CDR3 is CASSPLRGGETQYF. In DNA, the CDR3 is TGTGCCAGCAGCCCACTAAGGGGCGGGGAGACCCAGTACTTC.

This clonotype turned up a few times. The J gene is TRBJ1-6, the V gene TRBV5-4; D ambiguous. Germline CDR1 SGHNT, CDR2 YYREEE (reference sequence). This CDR3 contains 16 residues. Trimming removed 1 base at V and 7 bases at J, with 15 bases between. The CDR3 sequence is CASSLQSPTFNSPLHF. CDR3 in DNA: TGTGCCAGCAGCTTGCAGTCGCCAACCTTCAATTCACCCCTCCACTTT.

The sample holds a few counts of this clonotype. This sequence joins TRBV6-5 and TRBJ2-1; TRBD1 aligns across 7 bases. The CDR3 contains 12 residues. The germline gives CDR1 MNHEY, CDR2 SVGAGI. Losses at the gene ends were 6 bases for V and 6 bases for J; bases not matched to a gene: 2. DNA for the CDR3: TGTGCCAGCAGCTGGACAGGCAATGAGCAGTTCTTC. The encoded protein is CASSWTGNEQFF.

This clonotype came up a few times. This sequence joins TRBV2 and TRBJ1-3, with unresolved D. V was shortened by 9 bases and J by 0 bases, with 6 bases between the two germline ends. Germline V gene sequence: CDR1 SNHLY, CDR2 FYNNEI. CDR3 size: 12 residues. The CDR3 region is CARKGSGNTIYF. CDR3 sequence (DNA): TGTGCCAGGAAAGGCTCTGGAAACACCATATATTTT.

This clonotype was detected ten times or more. J is TRBJ2-2 and V is TRBV20-1; no clear D. V lost 4 bases, J lost 7 bases, and 19 bases lay in between. The germline V gene encodes CDR1 DFQATT and CDR2 SNEGSKA (reference sequence). The CDR3 is made up of 15 amino acids. DNA for the CDR3: TGCAGTGCTACCGCCGACGCCGGACGAGGCGGGGAGCTGTTTTTT. It codes for CSATADAGRGGELFF.

This clonotype has at least ten counts. This chain joins TRBV7-8 and TRBJ2-3, with D uncertain. This CDR3 region has 12 residues. The germline gives CDR1 SGHVS, CDR2 FQNEAQ. The V end was cut by 4 bases, the J end by 4 bases, with 6 bases between. CDR3 coding DNA: TGTGCCAGCAGCTCCCGGGCAGATACGCAGTATTTT. Translating it yields CASSSRADTQYF.

CDR3: CASSLGSGYAGELFF. The CDR3 bases are TGTGCCAGCAGCTTAGGATCAGGGTACGCCGGGGAGCTGTTTTTT. This chain links TRBV7-9 with TRBJ2-2; D perhaps matches TRBD1 (5 bases). The CDR3 has 15 residues. Germline V CDR1 and CDR2: SEHNR, FQNEAQ (reference sequence). V was cut by 1 base and J by 6 bases, with 12 bases left in between.